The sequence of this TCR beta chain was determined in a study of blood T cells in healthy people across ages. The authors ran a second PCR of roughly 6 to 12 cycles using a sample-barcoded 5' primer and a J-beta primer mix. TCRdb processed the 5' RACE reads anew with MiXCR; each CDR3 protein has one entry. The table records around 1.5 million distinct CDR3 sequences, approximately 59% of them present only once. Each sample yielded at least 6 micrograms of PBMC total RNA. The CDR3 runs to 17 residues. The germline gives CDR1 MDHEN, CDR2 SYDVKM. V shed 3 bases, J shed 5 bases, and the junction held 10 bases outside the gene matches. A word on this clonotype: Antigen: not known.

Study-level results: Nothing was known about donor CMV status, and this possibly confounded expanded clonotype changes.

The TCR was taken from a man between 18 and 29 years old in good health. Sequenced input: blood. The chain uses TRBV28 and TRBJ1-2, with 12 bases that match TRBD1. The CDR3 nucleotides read TGTGCCAGCAGTTTGTGGGACAGGGGGCTCGATTGGTATGGCTACACCTTC. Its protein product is CASSLWDRGLDWYGYTF.